The present TCR beta chain was sequenced within a study of vaccination effects on CD4 cells after COVID-19 (dated by TCRdb to between 2022 and 2023). With respect to the entire study: Post-vaccine samples across the study were collected a median of 72 days after the second dose, with a range of 14 to 241. SARS-CoV-2 spike-specific CD4+ TCR repertoires from before and after mRNA vaccination were compared in COVID-19 convalescent patients and in infection-naive vaccine recipients. A total of over nine COVID-19 convalescent patients and a handful of SARS-CoV-2-naive healthy vaccine recipients were included in the full study. Cultures from other donors in the study were sequenced with the Oncomine TCR Beta short-read assay on an Illumina iSeq 100.

Paper-wide results and their limitations: The study was limited by a small number of convalescent patients, and early post-infection timepoints were lacking. Among healthy vaccine recipients, nearly all vaccine-induced clones were SARS-CoV-2 mono-reactive, and just 1 of 255 was cross-reactive with common cold coronaviruses. Marked clonal contraction was observed in both infection-induced and vaccine-induced clones at late post-vaccination timepoints, consistent with waning T cell responses.

In regard to this clone: Its recognized antigen is unknown. Base qualities are missing; no much larger clone stands one base away.

Between the V and J ends, shortened by 5 bases and 5 bases respectively, the junction contains 19 bases. The CDR1 and CDR2 encoded by the germline V gene are SGHVS and FQNEAQ. The CDR3, from cysteine to phenylalanine, totals 16 residues. Of the read, only the CDR3 DNA is kept; its 48 bases are in frame from base 1. The ViraFEST assay stimulated PBMC with viral peptide pools and then used TCR sequencing to identify antigen-specific CD4+ T cell clonotypes by expansion. After around ten days of culture, CD4+ T cells were isolated with the EasySep CD4+ T cell isolation kit. Two doses of either the BNT162b2 or the mRNA-1273 mRNA SARS-CoV-2 vaccine were administered to participants. Negative nucleocapsid antibody results before and after vaccination confirmed that the healthy vaccine recipients had no prior SARS-CoV-2 infection. Each well held some 1.9 million PBMC cultured in IMDM containing approximately 5.2% human AB serum, roughly 9.6 IU/ml IL-2 and gentamicin, along with around 11 ug/ml peptides. On days 3 and 7, half of the culture medium was replaced with fresh IL-2-containing medium. Unless noted otherwise, every peptide stimulation condition was grown in triplicate wells. Using Ficoll-Paque Plus gradient centrifugation, PBMC were separated from whole blood and then either used fresh or cryopreserved at -140C. The spike proteins of SARS-CoV-2 and of the common cold coronaviruses HCoV-NL63, HCoV-OC43 and HCoV-229E were spanned by overlapping peptide pools. The QIAamp micro DNA kit was used to extract genomic DNA from the cultured CD4+ T cells.

Receptor amplification or capture employed the immunoSEQ multiplex PCR assay. DNA from the cultured and isolated CD4+ T cells underwent TCR beta CDR3 sequencing. For the original study's pipeline: Non-productive TCR sequences were removed and reads were trimmed to the CDR3 region, keeping CDR3s of at least 7 amino acids. Antigen-specific clonotypes were identified with the MANAFEST web app by comparing expansion in peptide wells against reference cultures. For clones to be considered positive, expansion at FDR<0.05 versus reference and all other wells, an odds ratio above 5, and a frequency above 0.1% in two replicate wells were required. A clonotype was called cross-reactive if it was significantly expanded both in SARS-CoV-2 spike wells and in at least one common cold coronavirus spike condition. Using the stringdist R package, CDR3 similarity was measured by Levenshtein distance, and unrooted trees were constructed with ape in R 3.6.1. The source is immuneACCESS, and TCRdb retained only in-frame sequences with V and J called. Part of the clones is not carried over; for the studies checked, unresolved V genes explain less than half of this, and the remainder is unexplained. D and trimming were read from the DNA, whereas the V and J calls and clone size are those reported in that table. The sample contains fewer than 40,000 clones, approximately 82% of them found a single time. Around 2% of the sample is held by the ten biggest clonotypes.

The source of this sequence is a human donor who received a COVID-19 vaccine. Some clones in this sample may be carry-over from other donors' samples. Sequenced here: CD4+ T cells from PBMCs cultured with HCoV-NL63 spike peptides, sampled after COVID-19 vaccination. Sample cell subset or site, as interpreted from the label and publication: HCoV-NL63 spike overlapping peptide pool stimulation. The rearranged segments are TRBV7-8 and TRBJ1-5; TRBD1 is possibly the D segment (5 matching bases). The CDR3 region reads CASSPDEGTRDQPQHF. The bases are TGTGCCAGCAGCCCCGACGAGGGGACCAGGGATCAGCCCCAGCATTTT. Beyond the CDR3, the reference TRBV7-8 and TRBJ1-5 genes provide the residues; the full variable domain reads: GAGVSQSPRYKVAKRGQDVALRCDPISGHVSLFWYQQALGQGPEFLTYFQNEAQLDKSGLPSDRFFAERPEGSVSTLKIQRTQQEDSAVYLCASSPDEGTRDQPQHFGDGTRLSIL.